A single sample gave rise to the 27 T cell receptor beta chains below, sequenced in a study of T cells in Graves' hyperthyroidism and ophthalmopathy. Using RNA transcripts as the source, TCR beta CDR3 regions were amplified. HTBI primers were used for first-round RT-PCR of the TCR CDR3. TCRdb passed the multiplex PCR reads through MiXCR, listing each CDR3 protein once. The sample yields 700,000 to 950,000 distinct CDR3 sequences, roughly a third seen once. Source material: blood. Source of these receptors: a woman aged 40 to 50 with Graves' hyperthyroidism.

Comment on this clonotype: Since a much larger clone is just one base distant, this may be a read error. This chain uses TRBV7-2 with TRBJ1-3, with D uncertain. CDR3 size: 14 residues. Germline CDR1 reads SGHTA; CDR2 reads FQGNSA. V dropped 5 bases and J dropped 7 bases, with 15 bases sitting between them. The CDR3 reads CASSVPTSSNTIYF. CDR3 coding DNA: TGTGCCAGCAGCGTCCCAACATCGAGTAACACCATATATTTT. Looking up the rest from reference TRBV7-2 and TRBJ1-3 gives the full variable domain: GAGVSQSPSNKVTEKGKDVELRCDPISGHTALYWYRQSLGQGLEFLIYFQGNSAPDKSGLPSDRFSAERTGGSVSTLTIQRTQQEDSAVYLCASSVPTSSNTIYFGEGSWLTVV.

This clonotype came up many times. The J gene is TRBJ1-2, the V gene TRBV2, with 10 nucleotides matching TRBD1. V shed 6 bases and J 7 bases; nucleotides not matched to a gene: 8. Germline CDR1 SNHLY, CDR2 FYNNEI. The CDR3 length is 14 residues. CDR3 sequence: CASRSGTGAGGYTF. The CDR3 DNA reads as TGTGCCAGCAGATCAGGGACAGGGGCTGGTGGCTACACCTTC.

This clonotype was seen many times. The V gene is TRBV20-1, the J gene TRBJ2-7; 11 bases align to TRBD2. With 5 bases clipped from V and 1 base from J, the junction kept 7 bases outside the gene matches. Germline V gives CDR1 DFQATT, CDR2 SNEGSKA (reference sequence). This CDR3 is built from 15 residues. CDR3 sequence (DNA): TGCAGTGCTCTGGAGCTAGCGGGGGGTTCCTACGAGCAGTACTTC. Translating it yields CSALELAGGSYEQYF.

In this sample, this clonotype turned up a few times. V is TRBV20-1 and J is TRBJ1-2; D is perhaps TRBD1 (6 bases). The V and J ends lost 0 bases and 3 bases respectively, with 17 bases between them. The germline V gene has CDR1 DFQATT and CDR2 SNEGSKA (reference sequence). The CDR3 extends over 16 amino acids. CDR3 bases: TGCAGTGCTAGAGATTGGAGCAGGGGCCGGGACTATGGCTACACCTTC. Translation gives CSARDWSRGRDYGYTF.

This clonotype was detected many times. The chain has TRBV10-3 and TRBJ1-2, with 8 bases aligning to TRBD1. The trim removed 6 bases at V and 6 bases at J, leaving 6 bases unmatched. The CDR3 runs to 13 residues. Germline-derived CDR1 and CDR2 are ENHRY and SYGVKD. CDR3 amino acids: CAISRRGQDGYTF. CDR3 nucleotides: TGTGCCATCAGCCGCAGGGGGCAGGATGGCTACACCTTC.

The chain is built from TRBV5-1 and TRBJ1-1, with 9 bases matching TRBD1. The length of the CDR3 is 16 residues. V shed 4 bases and J 5 bases; nucleotides not matched to a gene: 12. Germline-derived CDR1 and CDR2 are SGHRS and YFSETQ. For the CDR3, the DNA is TGCGCCAGCAGCCTGGGGACAGGGCAGGCAGGGACTGAAGCTTTCTTT. This encodes CASSLGTGQAGTEAFF.

V gene TRBV19 combines with J gene TRBJ2-7, with D perhaps assigned TRBD1 or TRBD2 (6 bases each). Trimming took off 3 bases at V and 1 base at J, with 10 bases between the two ends. Germline CDR1 LNHDA, CDR2 SQIVND (reference sequence). The CDR3 is made up of 14 amino acids. The CDR3 spells CASSISGASYEQYF. CDR3 nucleotide sequence: TGTGCCAGTAGTATTTCGGGGGCGTCCTACGAGCAGTACTTC.

Concerning this clonotype itself: This clone may be a read error of a much larger clone one base away. This chain links TRBV29-1 with TRBJ1-1, with TRBD1 matching 8 bases. This CDR3 comprises 14 residues. Germline values: CDR1 SQVTM, CDR2 ANQGSEA. The V segment lost 8 bases and the J segment 0 bases; nucleotides outside the gene matches: 8. Here the CDR3 DNA reads TGCAGCATCCTAAGACAGGGGATGAACACTGAAGCTTTCTTT. Amino acid sequence: CSILRQGMNTEAFF.

CDR3 sequence (DNA): TGTGCCAGCAGTGATTTGCTCTCTGGAAACACCATATATTTT. It encodes CASSDLLSGNTIYF. The chain has TRBV12-1 and TRBJ1-3. TRBV12-1 is a pseudogene. CDR3 length equals 14 residues.

This clonotype was recorded only once. The chain couples TRBV24-1 to TRBJ2-5; perhaps TRBD1 as D (5 bases). The CDR3 extends over 11 amino acids. Germline CDR1 is KGHDR and CDR2 is SFDVKD. The CDR3, as DNA: TGTGCTCCCAGGGATCAAGAGACCCAGTACTTC. This gives the protein CAPRDQETQYF.

This clonotype was seen many times. The chain carries TRBV6-6 and TRBJ1-3; D is ambiguous. V shed 5 bases and J shed 0 bases, with 8 bases lying between them. The CDR3 runs to 14 residues. CDR1 and CDR2 (germline): MNHNY, SVGAGI (reference sequence). CDR3 coding DNA: TGTGCCAGCAGTCGCACCTTCTCTGGAAACACCATATATTTT. Its protein product is CASSRTFSGNTIYF.

This clonotype was seen many times. This rearrangement joins TRBV7-2 to TRBJ1-2; D possibly corresponds to TRBD1 (5 bases). The V end lost 7 bases, the J end lost 4 bases, and 10 bases lay between the germline ends. Per germline, CDR1 SGHTA and CDR2 FQGNSA. This CDR3 is built from 12 residues. DNA of the CDR3: TGTGCCAGCACCCGGGACCTCTATGGCTACACCTTC. This translates into CASTRDLYGYTF.

Ten or more counts support this clonotype. The V and J genes are TRBV9 and TRBJ1-2; perhaps TRBD1 as D (5 bases). V was pared by 7 bases and J by 6 bases, with 7 bases between. This CDR3 is 10 amino acids long. Germline V gene sequence: CDR1 SGDLS, CDR2 YYNGEE. As DNA, the CDR3 is TGTGCCAGCGGGGGAGATGGCTACACCTTC. It is translated as CASGGDGYTF. Complete variable domain (other parts from reference TRBV9 and TRBJ1-2): DSGVTQTPKHLITATGQRVTLRCSPRSGDLSVYWYQQSLDQGLQFLIQYYNGEERAKGNILERFSAQQFPDLHSELNLSSLELGDSALYFCASGGDGYTFGSGTRLTVV.

For the CDR3, the DNA is TGTGCCAGCAGTGAATTTTGGGCGGTGATGAACACTGAAGCTTTCTTT. It specifies CASSEFWAVMNTEAFF. This chain links TRBV2 with TRBJ1-1; D is unresolved. The germline CDR1 and CDR2 sequences are SNHLY and FYNNEI. This CDR3 comprises 16 residues. V was shortened by 2 bases and J by 0 bases, with 13 bases between the two germline ends.

The J gene is TRBJ1-2, the V gene TRBV15; 7 bases align to TRBD1. Trimming at V came to 0 bases and at J to 5 bases, leaving 6 bases not matched to a gene. The CDR3 is 15 amino acids. Germline values: CDR1 LNHNV, CDR2 YYDKDF (reference sequence). The CDR3 DNA reads TGTGCCACCAGCAGAGATCTCCTCAGGGGGTATGGCTACACCTTC. It specifies CATSRDLLRGYGYTF.

To note about this clonotype: This sequence may be a read error, since a much larger clone differs from it by one base. The V gene is TRBV10-3, the J gene TRBJ1-2; a weak D match, TRBD1 (5 bases). The CDR3 has 15 residues. The V and J ends lost 2 bases and 10 bases respectively, with 20 bases between them. Germline CDR1 reads ENHRY; CDR2 reads SYGVKD. The CDR3 DNA follows: TGTGCCATCAGTGAGGACGGCGGGACCTTGACTTTCTACACCTTC. This codes for CAISEDGGTLTFYTF.

This clonotype was seen at least ten times. The V and J genes are TRBV7-9 and TRBJ1-2; TRBD1 is a possible D gene (6 bases). CDR1 SEHNR and CDR2 FQNEAQ come from the germline V gene (reference sequence). The CDR3 is 14 residues long. V lost 5 bases and J 2 bases, leaving 12 bases between the germline ends. The CDR3 sequence: CASSTRTDNYGYTF. CDR3 nucleotides: TGTGCCAGCAGCACACGGACAGACAACTATGGCTACACCTTC.

The chain recombines TRBV2 with TRBJ2-3; no reliable D call. Germline CDR1 SNHLY, CDR2 FYNNEI. Trimming took 5 bases from V and 2 from J, leaving 8 bases between them. CDR3 length: 13 residues. The CDR3 region is CASSIGPTDTQYF. CDR3 sequence (DNA): TGTGCCAGCAGTATAGGGCCCACAGATACGCAGTATTTT.

The chain joins TRBV10-3 to TRBJ1-6; the D is unclear. V was trimmed by 3 bases and J by 6 bases, leaving 15 bases between them. From germline, CDR1 is ENHRY and CDR2 SYGVKD. The CDR3 length is 16 residues. The CDR3 spells CAISDRAPGSNSPLHF. The CDR3 DNA is TGTGCCATCAGTGACCGGGCCCCTGGAAGTAATTCACCCCTCCACTTT.

The V call is TRBV3-1, the J call TRBJ2-2, with unresolved D. CDR1 is LGHDT, CDR2 YNNKEL, per germline (reference sequence). The CDR3 spans 12 residues. Trimming took off 2 bases at V and 8 bases at J, with 6 bases between the two ends. CDR3 bases: TGTGCCAGCAGCCAAATGACAGGGGAGCTGTTTTTT. Encoded protein: CASSQMTGELFF.

The chain combines TRBV10-3 with TRBJ2-7, with 13 bases identical to TRBD2. Trimming removed 10 bases from V and 3 bases from J; junction bases left unmatched: 9. Germline V gene data show CDR1 as ENHRY and CDR2 as SYGVKD. This CDR3 contains 15 residues. The CDR3 protein is CASSDGTSGIYEQYF. CDR3 in DNA: TGTGCCAGCTCCGACGGGACTAGCGGGATCTACGAGCAGTACTTC.

The chain links TRBV27 to TRBJ1-6; D possibly corresponds to TRBD1 (5 bases). The CDR3 has 13 residues. Trimming left V 4 bases short and J 10 bases short, with 11 bases between. Germline V gives CDR1 MNHEY, CDR2 SMNVEV (reference sequence). This CDR3 reads CASSWGGPSPLHF. The CDR3 DNA sequence: TGTGCCAGCAGTTGGGGGGGTCCATCACCCCTCCACTTT.

This clonotype was seen at least ten times. The chain is built from TRBV7-8 and TRBJ1-3; a possible D gene is TRBD1 (6 bases). CDR3 size: 14 residues. The germline V gene has CDR1 SGHVS and CDR2 FQNEAQ. V lost 0 bases, J lost 3 bases, and 6 bases lay in between. The CDR3 here is CASSLAQGGNTIYF. In DNA form, the CDR3 reads TGTGCCAGCAGCTTAGCACAGGGTGGAAACACCATATATTTT.

Ten or more counts support this clonotype. The chain joins TRBV29-1 to TRBJ2-7; D remains ambiguous. Trimming took off 4 bases at V and 6 bases at J, with 10 bases between the two ends. This CDR3 region has 11 residues. Germline CDR1 and CDR2: SQVTM and ANQGSEA. The CDR3, as DNA: TGCAGCGTTGTCATCATCGGCGAGCAGTACTTC. Protein product: CSVVIIGEQYF.

Ten or more counts support this clonotype. The chain recombines TRBV5-8 with TRBJ1-2; D might be TRBD1 (5 bases). CDR1 and CDR2 (germline): SGHTS, YDEGEE. The CDR3 sequence is 15 residues long. V dropped 4 bases and J dropped 8 bases, with 21 bases sitting between them. CDR3 DNA sequence: TGTGCCAGCAGCGGAAGCGGGACGGCACATGGGGGCTACACCTTC. Protein product: CASSGSGTAHGGYTF.

V usage is TRBV6-1 and J usage is TRBJ1-5; 12 bases line up with TRBD1. The germline V gene encodes CDR1 MNHNS and CDR2 SASEGT. The CDR3 runs 15 residues. V lost 8 bases and J lost 6; bases outside the gene matches: 8. The DNA for the CDR3 is TGTGCCAGCGATGATCCGGGACAGGGGGCTCAGCCCCAGCATTTT. Its translation: CASDDPGQGAQPQHF.

The chain has TRBV7-8 and TRBJ2-1; 9 positions agree with TRBD2. This CDR3 contains 14 residues. The ends lost 3 bases at V and 7 bases at J; junction bases unmatched: 4. Germline-derived CDR1 and CDR2 are SGHVS and FQNEAQ. The CDR3 here is CASSLLSGGNEQFF. CDR3 coding DNA: TGTGCCAGCAGCTTGCTTAGCGGGGGTAATGAGCAGTTCTTC.